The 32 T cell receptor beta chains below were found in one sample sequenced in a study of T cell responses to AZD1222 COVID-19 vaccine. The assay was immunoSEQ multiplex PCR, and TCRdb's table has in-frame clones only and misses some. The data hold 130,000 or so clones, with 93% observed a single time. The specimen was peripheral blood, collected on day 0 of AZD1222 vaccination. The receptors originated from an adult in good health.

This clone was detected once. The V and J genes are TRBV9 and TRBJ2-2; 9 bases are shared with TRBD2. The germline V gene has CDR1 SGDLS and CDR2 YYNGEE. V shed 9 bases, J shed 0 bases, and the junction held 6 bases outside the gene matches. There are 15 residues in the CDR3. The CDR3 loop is CATTPSGANTGELFF. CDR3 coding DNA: TGTGCCACGACCCCTAGCGGGGCGAACACCGGGGAGCTGTTTTTT.

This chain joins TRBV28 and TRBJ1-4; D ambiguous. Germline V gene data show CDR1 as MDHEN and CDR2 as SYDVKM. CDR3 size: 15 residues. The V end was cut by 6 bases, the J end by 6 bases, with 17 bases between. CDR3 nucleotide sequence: TGTGCCAGCAGCGACCCTGGGTTGGAGTATGAAAAACTGTTTTTT. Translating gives CASSDPGLEYEKLFF.

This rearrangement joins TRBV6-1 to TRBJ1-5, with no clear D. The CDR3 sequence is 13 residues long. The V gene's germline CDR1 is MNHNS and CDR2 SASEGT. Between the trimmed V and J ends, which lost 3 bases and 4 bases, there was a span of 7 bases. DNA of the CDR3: TGTGCCAGCAGTGATTTCTTAAATCAGCCCCAGCATTTT. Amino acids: CASSDFLNQPQHF.

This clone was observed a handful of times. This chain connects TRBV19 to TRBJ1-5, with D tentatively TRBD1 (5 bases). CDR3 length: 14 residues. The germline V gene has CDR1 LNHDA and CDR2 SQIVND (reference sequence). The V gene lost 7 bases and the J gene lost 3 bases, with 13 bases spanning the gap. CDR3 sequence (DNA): TGTGCCAGTACGGGACTAGATGACAATCAGCCCCAGCATTTT. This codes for CASTGLDDNQPQHF.

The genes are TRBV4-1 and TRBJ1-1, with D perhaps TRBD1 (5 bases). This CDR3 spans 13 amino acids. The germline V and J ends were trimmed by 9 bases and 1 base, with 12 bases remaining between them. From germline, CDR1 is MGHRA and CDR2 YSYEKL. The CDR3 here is CASAPGTNTEAFF. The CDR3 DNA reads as TGCGCCAGTGCGCCGGGGACGAACACTGAAGCTTTCTTT.

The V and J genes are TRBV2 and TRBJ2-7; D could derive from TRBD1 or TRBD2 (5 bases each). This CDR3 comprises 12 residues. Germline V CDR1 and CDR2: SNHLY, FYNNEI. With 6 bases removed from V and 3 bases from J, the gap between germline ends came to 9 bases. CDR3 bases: TGTGCCAGCAGCGGGACCAACTACGAGCAGTACTTC. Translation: CASSGTNYEQYF.

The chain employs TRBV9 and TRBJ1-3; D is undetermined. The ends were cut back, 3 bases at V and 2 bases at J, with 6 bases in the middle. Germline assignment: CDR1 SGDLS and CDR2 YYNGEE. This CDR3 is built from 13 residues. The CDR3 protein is CASSALPGNTIYF. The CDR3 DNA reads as TGTGCCAGCAGCGCGCTACCTGGAAACACCATATATTTT.

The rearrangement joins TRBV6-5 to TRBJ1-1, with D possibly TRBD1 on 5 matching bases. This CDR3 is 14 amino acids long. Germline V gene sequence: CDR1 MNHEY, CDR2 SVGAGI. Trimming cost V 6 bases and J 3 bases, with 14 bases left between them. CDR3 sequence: CASRRLDSYTEAFF. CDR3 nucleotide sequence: TGTGCCAGCAGGCGACTCGACAGTTACACTGAAGCTTTCTTT.

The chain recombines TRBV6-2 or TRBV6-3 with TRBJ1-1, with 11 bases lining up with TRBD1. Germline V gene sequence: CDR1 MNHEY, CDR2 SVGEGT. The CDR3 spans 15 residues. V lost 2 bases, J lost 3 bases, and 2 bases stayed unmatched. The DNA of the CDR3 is TGTGCCAGCAGTTACCGGGACAGGGGGGACACTGAAGCTTTCTTT. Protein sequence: CASSYRDRGDTEAFF.

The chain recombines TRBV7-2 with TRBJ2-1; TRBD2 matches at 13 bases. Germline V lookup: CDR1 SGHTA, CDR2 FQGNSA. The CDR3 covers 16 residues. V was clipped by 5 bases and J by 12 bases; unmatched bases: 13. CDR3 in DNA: TGTGCCAGCAGCCTCGACGGACTAGCGGGAGTTTTGCGGCAGTTCTTC. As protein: CASSLDGLAGVLRQFF. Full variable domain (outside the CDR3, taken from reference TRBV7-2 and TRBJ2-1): GAGVSQSPSNKVTEKGKDVELRCDPISGHTALYWYRQSLGQGLEFLIYFQGNSAPDKSGLPSDRFSAERTGGSVSTLTIQRTQQEDSAVYLCASSLDGLAGVLRQFFGPGTRLTVL.

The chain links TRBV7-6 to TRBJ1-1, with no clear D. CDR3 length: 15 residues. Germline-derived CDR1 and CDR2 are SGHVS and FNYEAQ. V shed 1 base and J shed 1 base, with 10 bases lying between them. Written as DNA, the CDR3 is TGTGCCAGCAGCTTAGGTTACGGGAAGAACACTGAAGCTTTCTTT. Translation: CASSLGYGKNTEAFF.

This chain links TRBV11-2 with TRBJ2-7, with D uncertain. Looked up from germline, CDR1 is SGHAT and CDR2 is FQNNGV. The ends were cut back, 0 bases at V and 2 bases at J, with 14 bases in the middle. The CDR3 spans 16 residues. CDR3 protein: CASSLEEWEAPYEQYF. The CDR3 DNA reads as TGTGCCAGCAGCTTAGAAGAATGGGAAGCGCCCTACGAGCAGTACTTC.

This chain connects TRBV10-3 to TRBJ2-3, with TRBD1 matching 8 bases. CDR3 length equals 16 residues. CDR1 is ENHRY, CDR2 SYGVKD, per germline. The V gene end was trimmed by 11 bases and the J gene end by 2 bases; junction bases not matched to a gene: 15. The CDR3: CAATDEAGGATDTQYF. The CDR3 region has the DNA TGTGCCGCTACCGACGAGGCAGGGGGCGCCACAGATACGCAGTATTTT.

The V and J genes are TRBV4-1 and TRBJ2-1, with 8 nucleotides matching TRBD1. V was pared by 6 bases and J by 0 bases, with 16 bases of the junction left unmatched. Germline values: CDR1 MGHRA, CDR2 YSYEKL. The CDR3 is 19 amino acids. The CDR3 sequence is CASSAKPGQARISYNEQFF. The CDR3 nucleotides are TGCGCCAGCAGTGCAAAGCCGGGACAGGCACGAATCTCCTACAATGAGCAGTTCTTC.

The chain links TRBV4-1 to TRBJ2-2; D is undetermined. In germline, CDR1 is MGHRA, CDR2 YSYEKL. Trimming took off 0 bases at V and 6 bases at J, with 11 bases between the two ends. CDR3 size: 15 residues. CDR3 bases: TGCGCCAGCAGCCAAGATCTTCGAGGATCCGGGGAGCTGTTTTTT. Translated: CASSQDLRGSGELFF.

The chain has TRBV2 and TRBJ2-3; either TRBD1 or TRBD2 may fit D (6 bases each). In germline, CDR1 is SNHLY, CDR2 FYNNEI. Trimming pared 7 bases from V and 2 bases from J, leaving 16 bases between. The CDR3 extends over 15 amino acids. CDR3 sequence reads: CASITGDTYTDTQYF. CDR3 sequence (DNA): TGTGCCAGCATTACGGGGGACACCTACACAGATACGCAGTATTTT.

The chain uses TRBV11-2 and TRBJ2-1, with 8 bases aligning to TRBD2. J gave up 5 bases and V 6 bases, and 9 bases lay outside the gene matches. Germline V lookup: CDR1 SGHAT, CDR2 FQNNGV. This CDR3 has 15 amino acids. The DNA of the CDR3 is TGTGCCAGCAGGGTCCCGGGACTAGGGCACAATGAGCAGTTCTTC. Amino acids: CASRVPGLGHNEQFF.

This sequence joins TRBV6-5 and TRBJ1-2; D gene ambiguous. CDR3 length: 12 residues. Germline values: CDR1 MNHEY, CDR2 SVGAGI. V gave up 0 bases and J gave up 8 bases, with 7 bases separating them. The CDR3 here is CASSYSTGGYTF. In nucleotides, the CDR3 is TGTGCCAGCAGTTACTCGACGGGGGGCTACACCTTC.

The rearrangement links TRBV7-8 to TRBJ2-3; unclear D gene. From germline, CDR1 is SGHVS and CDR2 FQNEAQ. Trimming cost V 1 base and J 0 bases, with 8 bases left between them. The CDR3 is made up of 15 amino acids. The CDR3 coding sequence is TGTGCCAGCAGCTTAGTTAATCCCAGCACAGATACGCAGTATTTT. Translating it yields CASSLVNPSTDTQYF. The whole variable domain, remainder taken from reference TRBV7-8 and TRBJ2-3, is GAGVSQSPRYKVAKRGQDVALRCDPISGHVSLFWYQQALGQGPEFLTYFQNEAQLDKSGLPSDRFFAERPEGSVSTLKIQRTQQEDSAVYLCASSLVNPSTDTQYFGPGTRLTVL.

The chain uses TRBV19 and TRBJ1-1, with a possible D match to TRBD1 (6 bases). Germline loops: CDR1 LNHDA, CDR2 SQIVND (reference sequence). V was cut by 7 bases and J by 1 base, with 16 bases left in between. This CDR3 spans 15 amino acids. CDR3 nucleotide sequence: TGTGCCAGTACCGATGGACAGAACTGGAACACTGAAGCTTTCTTT. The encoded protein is CASTDGQNWNTEAFF.

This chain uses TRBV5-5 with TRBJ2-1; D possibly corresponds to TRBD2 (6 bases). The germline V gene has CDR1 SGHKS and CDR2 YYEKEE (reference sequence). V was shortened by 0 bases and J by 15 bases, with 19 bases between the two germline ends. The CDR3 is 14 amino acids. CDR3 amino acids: CASSLVFSGRTMFF. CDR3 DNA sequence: TGTGCCAGCAGCTTGGTTTTCAGTGGGAGGACTATGTTCTTC.

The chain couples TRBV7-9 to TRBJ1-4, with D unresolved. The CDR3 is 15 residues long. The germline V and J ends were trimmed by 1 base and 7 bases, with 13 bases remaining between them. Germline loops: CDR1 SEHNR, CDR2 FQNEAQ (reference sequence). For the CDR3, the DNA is TGTGCCAGCAGCTTAGTTACCGGGCGGGGTGAAAAACTGTTTTTT. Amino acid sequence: CASSLVTGRGEKLFF.

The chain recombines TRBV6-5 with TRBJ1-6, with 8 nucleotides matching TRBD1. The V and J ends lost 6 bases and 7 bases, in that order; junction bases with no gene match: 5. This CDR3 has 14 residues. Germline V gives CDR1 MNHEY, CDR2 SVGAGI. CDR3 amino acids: CASRDRVGNSPLHF. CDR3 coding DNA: TGTGCCAGCAGGGACAGGGTAGGGAATTCACCCCTCCACTTT.

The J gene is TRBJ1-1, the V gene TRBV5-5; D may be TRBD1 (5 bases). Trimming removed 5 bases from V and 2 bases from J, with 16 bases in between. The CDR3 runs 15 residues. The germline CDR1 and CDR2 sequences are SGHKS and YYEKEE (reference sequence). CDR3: CASSFGRGGNTEAFF. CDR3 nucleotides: TGTGCCAGCAGTTTTGGACGGGGGGGTAACACTGAAGCTTTCTTT.

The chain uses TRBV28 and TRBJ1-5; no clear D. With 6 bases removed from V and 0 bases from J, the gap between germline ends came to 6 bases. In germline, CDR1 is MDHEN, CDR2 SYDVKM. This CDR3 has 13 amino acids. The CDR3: CASRRLSNQPQHF. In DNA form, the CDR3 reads TGTGCCAGCAGACGGCTTAGCAATCAGCCCCAGCATTTT.

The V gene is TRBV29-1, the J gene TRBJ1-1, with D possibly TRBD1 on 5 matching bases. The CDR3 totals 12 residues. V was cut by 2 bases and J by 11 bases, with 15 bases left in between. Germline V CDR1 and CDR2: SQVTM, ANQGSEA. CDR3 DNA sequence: TGCAGCGTTGAAAAGACAGCCGCCCGGGCTTTCTTT. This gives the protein CSVEKTAARAFF.

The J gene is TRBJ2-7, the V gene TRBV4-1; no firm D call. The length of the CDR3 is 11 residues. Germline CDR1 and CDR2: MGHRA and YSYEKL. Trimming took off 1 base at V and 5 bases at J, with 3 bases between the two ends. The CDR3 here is CASSQGDEQYF. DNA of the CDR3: TGCGCCAGCAGCCAAGGTGACGAGCAGTACTTC.

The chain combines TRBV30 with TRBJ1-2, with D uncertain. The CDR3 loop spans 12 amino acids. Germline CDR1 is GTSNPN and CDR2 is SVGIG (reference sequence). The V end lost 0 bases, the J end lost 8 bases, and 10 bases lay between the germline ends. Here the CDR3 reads CAWSVSWAGYTF. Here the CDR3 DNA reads TGTGCCTGGAGTGTATCCTGGGCCGGCTACACCTTC.

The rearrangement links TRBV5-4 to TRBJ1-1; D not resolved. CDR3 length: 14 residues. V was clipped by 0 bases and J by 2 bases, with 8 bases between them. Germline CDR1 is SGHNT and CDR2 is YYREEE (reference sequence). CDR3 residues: CASSLDKGNTEAFF. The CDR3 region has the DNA TGTGCCAGCAGCTTGGACAAAGGAAACACTGAAGCTTTCTTT.

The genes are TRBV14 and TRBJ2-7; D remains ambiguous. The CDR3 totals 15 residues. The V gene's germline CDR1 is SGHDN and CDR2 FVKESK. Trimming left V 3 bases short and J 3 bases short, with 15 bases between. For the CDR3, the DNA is TGTGCCAGCAGCCACGGCAATCTGCTTTACTACGAGCAGTACTTC. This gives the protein CASSHGNLLYYEQYF.

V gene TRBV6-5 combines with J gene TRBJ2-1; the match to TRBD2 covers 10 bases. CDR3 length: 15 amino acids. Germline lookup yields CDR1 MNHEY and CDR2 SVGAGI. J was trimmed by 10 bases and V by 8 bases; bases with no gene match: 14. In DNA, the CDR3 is TGTGCCAGCCAGGAGGTGGGGACTAGCGTTATCGAGCAGTTCTTC. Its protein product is CASQEVGTSVIEQFF.

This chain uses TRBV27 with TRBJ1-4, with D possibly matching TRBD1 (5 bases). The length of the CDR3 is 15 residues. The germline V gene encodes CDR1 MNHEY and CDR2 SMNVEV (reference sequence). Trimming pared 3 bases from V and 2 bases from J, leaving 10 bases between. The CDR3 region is CASSLGGLTNEKLFF. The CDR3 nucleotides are TGTGCCAGCAGTTTGGGGGGTTTGACTAATGAAAAACTGTTTTTT.